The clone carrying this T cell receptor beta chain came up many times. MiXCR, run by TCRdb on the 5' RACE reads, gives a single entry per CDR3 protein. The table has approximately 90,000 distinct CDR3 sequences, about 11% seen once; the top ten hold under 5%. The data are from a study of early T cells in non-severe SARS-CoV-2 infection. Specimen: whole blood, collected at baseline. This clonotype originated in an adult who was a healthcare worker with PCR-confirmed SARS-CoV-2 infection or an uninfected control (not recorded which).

The DNA of the CDR3 is TGTGCCAGCAGCTCACAGGGGGCGAACACTGAAGCTTTCTTT. This gives the protein CASSSQGANTEAFF. The chain combines TRBV11-3 with TRBJ1-1; 9 bases line up with TRBD1. Trimming took 4 bases from V and 1 from J; bases not matched to a gene: 1. The CDR3 consists of 14 residues. In germline, CDR1 is SGHNT, CDR2 YENEEA.